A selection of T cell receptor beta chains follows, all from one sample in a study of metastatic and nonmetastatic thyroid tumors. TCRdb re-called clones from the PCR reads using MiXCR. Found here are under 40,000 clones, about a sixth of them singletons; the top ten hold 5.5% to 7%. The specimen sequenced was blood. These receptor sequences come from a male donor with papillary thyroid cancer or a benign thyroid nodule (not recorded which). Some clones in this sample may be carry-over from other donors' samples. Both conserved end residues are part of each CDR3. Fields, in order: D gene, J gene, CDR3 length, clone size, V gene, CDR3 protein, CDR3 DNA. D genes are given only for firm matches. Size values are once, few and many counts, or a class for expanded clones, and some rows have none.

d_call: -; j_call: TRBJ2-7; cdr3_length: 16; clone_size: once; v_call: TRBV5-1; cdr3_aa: CASSETPGHITYEQYF; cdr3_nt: TGCGCCAGCAGCGAAACACCGGGACACATTACCTACGAGCAGTACTTC
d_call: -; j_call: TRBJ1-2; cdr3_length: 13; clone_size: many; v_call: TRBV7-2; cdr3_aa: CASSSPGSSGYTF; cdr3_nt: TGTGCCAGCAGCTCCCCAGGTAGTAGTGGCTACACCTTC
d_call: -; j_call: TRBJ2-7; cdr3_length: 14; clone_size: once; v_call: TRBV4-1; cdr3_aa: CASSASYSTYEQYF; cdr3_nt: TGCGCCAGCAGCGCCTCGTACTCCACCTACGAGCAGTACTTC
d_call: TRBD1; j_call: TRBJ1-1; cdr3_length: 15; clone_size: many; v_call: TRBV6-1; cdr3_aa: CASSAPGQGTTEAFF; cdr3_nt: TGTGCCAGCAGTGCTCCGGGACAGGGGACCACTGAAGCTTTCTTT
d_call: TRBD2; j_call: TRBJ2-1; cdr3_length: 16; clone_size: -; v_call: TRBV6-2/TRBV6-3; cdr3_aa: CASSPRLAGEIDEQFF; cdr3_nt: TGTGCCAGCAGTCCCCGACTAGCGGGAGAGATCGATGAGCAGTTCTTC
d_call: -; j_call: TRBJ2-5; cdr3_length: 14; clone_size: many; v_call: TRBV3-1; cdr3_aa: CASSQVAEQETQYF; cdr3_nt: TGTGCCAGCAGCCAAGTGGCAGAGCAAGAGACCCAGTACTTC
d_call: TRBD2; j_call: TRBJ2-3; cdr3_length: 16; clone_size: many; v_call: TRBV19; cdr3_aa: CASSMVGGLFTDTQYF; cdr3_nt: TGTGCCAGTAGTATGGTGGGGGGACTATTCACAGATACGCAGTATTTT
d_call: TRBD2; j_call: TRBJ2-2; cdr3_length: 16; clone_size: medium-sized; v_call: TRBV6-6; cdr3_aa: CASSYSSGGTNGELFF; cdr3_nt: TGTGCCAGCAGTTACAGTTCAGGCGGGACTAACGGGGAGCTGTTTTTT
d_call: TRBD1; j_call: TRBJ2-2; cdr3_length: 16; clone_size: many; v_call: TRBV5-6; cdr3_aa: CASRHLVRGRSGELFF; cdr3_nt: TGTGCCAGCAGACACCTCGTCAGGGGGAGATCCGGGGAGCTGTTTTTT
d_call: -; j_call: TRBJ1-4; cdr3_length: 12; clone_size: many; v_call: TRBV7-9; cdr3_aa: CATQAQNEKLFF; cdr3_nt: TGTGCCACCCAGGCCCAAAATGAAAAACTGTTTTTT
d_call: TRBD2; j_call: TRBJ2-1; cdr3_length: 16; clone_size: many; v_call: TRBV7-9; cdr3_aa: CASSPPTSGAYNEQFF; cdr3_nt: TGTGCCAGCAGCCCCCCGACTAGCGGGGCCTACAATGAGCAGTTCTTC
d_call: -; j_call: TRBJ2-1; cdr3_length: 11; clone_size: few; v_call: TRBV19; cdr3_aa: CASRRYNEQFF; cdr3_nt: TGTGCCAGTCGTCGCTACAATGAGCAGTTCTTC
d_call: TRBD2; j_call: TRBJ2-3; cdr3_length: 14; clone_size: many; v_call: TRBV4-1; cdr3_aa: CASRGWEGPDTQYF; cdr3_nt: TGCGCCAGCAGGGGGTGGGAGGGTCCGGATACGCAGTATTTT
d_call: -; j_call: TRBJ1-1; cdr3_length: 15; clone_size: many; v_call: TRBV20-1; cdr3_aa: CSARDIRLLNTEAFF; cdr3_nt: TGCAGTGCTAGAGATATTCGCCTTCTGAACACTGAAGCTTTCTTT
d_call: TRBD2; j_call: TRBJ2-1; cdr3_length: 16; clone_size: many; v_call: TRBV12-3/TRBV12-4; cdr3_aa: CASSLRGLAEYNEQFF; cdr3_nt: TGTGCCAGCAGTTTGCGTGGCCTAGCGGAATACAATGAGCAGTTCTTC
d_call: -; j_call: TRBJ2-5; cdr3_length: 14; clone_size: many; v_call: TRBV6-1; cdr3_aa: CASSRSRVQETQYF; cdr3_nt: TGTGCCAGCAGTCGGTCCCGGGTCCAAGAGACCCAGTACTTC
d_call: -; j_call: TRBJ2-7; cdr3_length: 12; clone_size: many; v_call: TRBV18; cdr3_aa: CASSLIDYEQYF; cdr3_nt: TGTGCCAGCTCACTTATCGACTACGAGCAGTACTTC
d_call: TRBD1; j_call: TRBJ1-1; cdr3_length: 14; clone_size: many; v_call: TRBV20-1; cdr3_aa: CSASGGQGVTEAFF; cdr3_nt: TGCAGTGCTAGTGGAGGACAGGGGGTGACTGAAGCTTTCTTT
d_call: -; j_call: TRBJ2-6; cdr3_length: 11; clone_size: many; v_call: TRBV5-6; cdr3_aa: CASFGANVLTF; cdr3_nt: TGTGCCAGCTTCGGGGCCAACGTCCTGACTTTC
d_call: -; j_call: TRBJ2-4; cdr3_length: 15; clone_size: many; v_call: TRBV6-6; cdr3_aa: CASSYSGSPENIQYF; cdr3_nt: TGTGCCAGCAGTTACTCGGGGTCCCCAGAAAACATTCAGTACTTC
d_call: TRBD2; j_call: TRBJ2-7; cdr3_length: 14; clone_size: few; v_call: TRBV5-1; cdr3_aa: CTSSLTAGVDEQYF; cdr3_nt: TGCACCAGCAGCTTGACGGCGGGAGTGGACGAGCAGTACTTC
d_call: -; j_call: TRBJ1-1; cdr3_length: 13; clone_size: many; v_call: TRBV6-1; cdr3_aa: CASSEASVSEAFF; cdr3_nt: TGTGCCAGCAGTGAAGCGAGCGTCAGCGAGGCTTTCTTT
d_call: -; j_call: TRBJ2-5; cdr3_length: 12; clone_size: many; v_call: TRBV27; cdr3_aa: CASSLWGETQYF; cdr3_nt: TGTGCCAGCAGTTTATGGGGGGAGACCCAGTACTTC
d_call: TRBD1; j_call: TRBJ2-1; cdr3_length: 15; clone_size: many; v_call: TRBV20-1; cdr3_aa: CSARDMRQGAYEQFF; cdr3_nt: TGCAGTGCTAGAGATATGAGGCAGGGGGCCTATGAGCAGTTCTTC
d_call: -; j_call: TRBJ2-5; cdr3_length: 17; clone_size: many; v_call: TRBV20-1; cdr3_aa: CSARAVVGGGPWETQYF; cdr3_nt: TGCAGTGCTAGAGCTGTCGTAGGGGGAGGGCCTTGGGAGACCCAGTACTTC
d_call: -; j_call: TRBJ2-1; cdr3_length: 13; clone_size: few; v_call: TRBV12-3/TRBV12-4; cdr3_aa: CASSLGLRNEQFF; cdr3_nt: TGTGCCAGCTCCCTCGGACTGCGCAATGAGCAGTTCTTC
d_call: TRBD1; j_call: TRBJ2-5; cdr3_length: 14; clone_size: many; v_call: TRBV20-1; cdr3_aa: CSAPSDRVRQAQYF; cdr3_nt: TGCAGTGCTCCGTCGGACAGGGTCAGGCAGGCCCAGTACTTC
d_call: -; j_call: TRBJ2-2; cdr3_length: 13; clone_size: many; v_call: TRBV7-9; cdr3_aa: CASSFYNTGELFF; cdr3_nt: TGTGCCAGCAGCTTTTACAACACCGGGGAGCTGTTTTTT
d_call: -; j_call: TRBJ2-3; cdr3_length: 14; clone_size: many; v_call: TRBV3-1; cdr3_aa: CASSPPIRPDTQYF; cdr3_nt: TGTGCCAGCAGCCCTCCGATCCGTCCAGATACGCAGTATTTT
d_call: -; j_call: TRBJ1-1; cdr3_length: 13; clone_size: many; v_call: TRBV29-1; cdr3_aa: CSAGVGPDTEAFF; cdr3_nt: TGCAGCGCTGGAGTAGGACCAGACACTGAAGCTTTCTTT
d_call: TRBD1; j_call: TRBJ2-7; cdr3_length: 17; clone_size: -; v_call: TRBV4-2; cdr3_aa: CASSPTAGQGATYEQYF; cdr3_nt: TGTGCCAGCAGCCCCACGGCCGGACAGGGGGCAACCTACGAGCAGTACTTC
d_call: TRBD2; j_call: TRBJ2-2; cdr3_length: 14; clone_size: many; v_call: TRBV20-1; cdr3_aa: CSARDRGDHGELFF; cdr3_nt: TGCAGTGCTAGAGATCGGGGGGATCACGGGGAGCTGTTTTTT
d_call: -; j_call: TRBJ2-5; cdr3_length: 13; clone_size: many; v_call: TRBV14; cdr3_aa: CASRRDWEETQYF; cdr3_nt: TGTGCCAGCAGACGGGACTGGGAAGAGACCCAGTACTTC
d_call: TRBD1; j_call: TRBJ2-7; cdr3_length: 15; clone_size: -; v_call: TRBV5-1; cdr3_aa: CAISSGQGAIYEQYF; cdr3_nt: TGCGCCATTAGCTCTGGACAGGGGGCGATATACGAGCAGTACTTC
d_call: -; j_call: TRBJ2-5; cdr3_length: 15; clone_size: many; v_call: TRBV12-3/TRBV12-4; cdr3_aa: CASSFGGSRQETQYF; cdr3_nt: TGTGCCAGCAGTTTTGGGGGGAGCCGCCAAGAGACCCAGTACTTC
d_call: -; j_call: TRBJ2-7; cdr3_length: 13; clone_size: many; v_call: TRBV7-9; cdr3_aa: CASSLLALEGMYF; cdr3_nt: TGTGCCAGCAGCTTACTGGCCCTAGAGGGGATGTACTTC
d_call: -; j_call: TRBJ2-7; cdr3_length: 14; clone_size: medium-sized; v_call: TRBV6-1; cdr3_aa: CASSDPAGAYEQYF; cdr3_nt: TGTGCCAGCAGTGACCCCGCAGGGGCCTACGAGCAGTACTTC
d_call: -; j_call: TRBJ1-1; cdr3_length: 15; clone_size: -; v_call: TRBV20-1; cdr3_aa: CSARETNRRNTEAFF; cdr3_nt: TGCAGTGCTAGAGAGACTAACAGGCGGAACACTGAAGCTTTCTTT
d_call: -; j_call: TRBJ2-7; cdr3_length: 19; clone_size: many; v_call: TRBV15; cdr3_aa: CATSRDRGGTLSSLYEQYF; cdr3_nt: TGTGCCACCAGCAGAGATCGGGGCGGGACCCTATCATCCCTCTACGAGCAGTACTTC
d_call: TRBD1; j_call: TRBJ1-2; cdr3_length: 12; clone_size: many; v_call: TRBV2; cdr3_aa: CASRTGTGGYTF; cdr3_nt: TGTGCCAGCAGAACCGGGACAGGAGGCTACACCTTC
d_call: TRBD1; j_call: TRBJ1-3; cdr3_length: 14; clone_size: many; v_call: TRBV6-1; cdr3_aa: CASSVGQDVHTIYF; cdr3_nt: TGTGCCAGCAGTGTCGGACAGGATGTGCACACCATATATTTT
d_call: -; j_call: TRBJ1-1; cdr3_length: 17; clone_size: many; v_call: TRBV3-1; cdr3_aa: CASSPGMGTPMNTEAFF; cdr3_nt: TGTGCCAGCAGCCCAGGTATGGGGACCCCGATGAACACTGAAGCTTTCTTT
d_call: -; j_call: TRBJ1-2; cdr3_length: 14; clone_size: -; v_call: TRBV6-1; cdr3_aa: CASSPRGGDCGYTF; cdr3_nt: TGTGCCAGCAGTCCCAGGGGAGGTGACTGTGGCTACACCTTC
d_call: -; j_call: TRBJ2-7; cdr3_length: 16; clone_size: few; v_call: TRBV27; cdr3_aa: CASSIQRCAWTYEQYF; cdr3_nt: TGTGCCAGCAGCATTCAACGGTGCGCCTGGACCTATGAGCAGTACTTC
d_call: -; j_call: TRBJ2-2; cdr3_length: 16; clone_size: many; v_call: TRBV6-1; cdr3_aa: CASSEDLQFNTGELFF; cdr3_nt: TGTGCCAGCAGTGAAGATTTACAGTTCAACACCGGGGAGCTGTTTTTT
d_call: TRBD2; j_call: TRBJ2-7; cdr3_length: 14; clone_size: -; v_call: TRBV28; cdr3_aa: CASIEGGSSYEQYF; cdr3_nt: TGTGCCAGCATTGAGGGCGGGAGCTCCTACGAGCAGTACTTC